One sample yielded the 25 T cell receptor beta chains listed below, sequenced in a study of blood T cells in healthy people across ages. Using a J-beta primer mix together with a sample-barcoded 5' primer, a second PCR was run for roughly 6 to 12 cycles. TCRdb independently ran MiXCR on the 5' RACE reads; one entry per CDR3 protein. Of around 710,000 distinct CDR3 sequences in the sample, 40% to 45% were seen once. Material for sequencing was blood. The receptors were sampled from a woman aged 60-75 years in good health.

A word on this clonotype: One end of the junction varies from germline; a read error may be responsible. The chain couples TRBV5-1 to TRBJ2-7, with D perhaps TRBD2 (6 bases). The CDR3 length is 12 residues. From germline, CDR1 is SGHRS and CDR2 YFSETQ. The CDR3, as DNA: TGCGTCAGCAGCTTGCGGGAAGATGAGCAGTACTTC. Translation gives CVSSLREDEQYF. Full variable domain (outside the CDR3, taken from reference TRBV5-1 and TRBJ2-7): KAGVTQTPRYLIKTRGQQVTLSCSPISGHRSVSWYQQTPGQGLQFLFEYFSETQRNKGNFPGRFSGRQFSNSRSEMNVSTLELGDSALYLCVSSLREDEQYFGPGTRLTVT.

The rearrangement joins TRBV20-1 to TRBJ1-2, with D possibly matching TRBD1 (5 bases). Trimming shortened V by 0 bases and J by 4 bases, and 12 bases separated the two germline ends. This CDR3 contains 14 residues. The germline CDR1 and CDR2 sequences are DFQATT and SNEGSKA (reference sequence). CDR3: CSARDLTRGYGYTF. In DNA, the CDR3 is TGCAGTGCTAGAGATCTTACAAGGGGCTATGGCTACACCTTC.

The J gene is TRBJ1-2, the V gene TRBV24-1; D gene uncertain. Germline V gene lookup returns CDR1 KGHDR and CDR2 SFDVKD. Trimming removed 4 bases from V and 6 bases from J, with 11 bases in between. This CDR3 is 13 amino acids long. The CDR3 sequence is CATSEFGSDGYTF. CDR3 in DNA: TGTGCCACCAGTGAGTTCGGGAGTGATGGCTACACCTTC.

The J gene is TRBJ2-3, the V gene TRBV20-1; the match to TRBD1 covers 8 bases. Germline values: CDR1 DFQATT, CDR2 SNEGSKA (reference sequence). The trim removed 6 bases at V and 3 bases at J, leaving 8 bases unmatched. The CDR3 extends over 14 amino acids. Here the CDR3 reads CSAPNRQGTDTQYF. CDR3 DNA: TGCAGTGCCCCCAATCGACAGGGGACAGATACGCAGTATTTT.

The chain combines TRBV29-1 with TRBJ2-1; either TRBD1 or TRBD2 may supply D (7 bases each). The length of the CDR3 is 13 residues. Germline assignment: CDR1 SQVTM and CDR2 ANQGSEA. CDR3 in DNA: TGCGGCGCAGGGGGGGACAGTCACAATGAGCAGTTCTTC. Translating it yields CGAGGDSHNEQFF.

V and J are TRBV20-1 and TRBJ2-5; a possible D gene is TRBD2 (6 bases). This CDR3 is built from 12 residues. V was trimmed by 3 bases and J by 7 bases, leaving 12 bases between them. CDR1 DFQATT and CDR2 SNEGSKA come from the germline V gene (reference sequence). The CDR3 DNA reads as TGCAGTGCTAGTGCGGCGGGGCTGACCCAGTACTTC. Amino acid sequence: CSASAAGLTQYF.

The V and J genes are TRBV3-1 and TRBJ2-1; 10 positions agree with TRBD2. The germline gives CDR1 LGHDT, CDR2 YNNKEL (reference sequence). This CDR3 spans 16 amino acids. J lost 4 bases, V lost 7 bases, and 10 bases had no gene match. CDR3 coding DNA: TGTGCCAGCACCCTATCTGGGACTAGCGTGTACAATGAGCAGTTCTTC. Its protein is CASTLSGTSVYNEQFF.

This clonotype was recorded only once. The rearrangement joins TRBV2 to TRBJ2-3; D is possibly TRBD1 (6 bases). V lost 4 bases and J lost 0, with 14 bases in between. Germline loops: CDR1 SNHLY, CDR2 FYNNEI. The CDR3 runs to 16 residues. The CDR3 here is CASSARGSTSTDTQYF. CDR3 nucleotides: TGTGCCAGCAGTGCCAGGGGCTCGACTAGCACAGATACGCAGTATTTT. Full variable domain (missing parts from reference TRBV2 and TRBJ2-3): EPEVTQTPSHQVTQMGQEVILRCVPISNHLYFYWYRQILGQKVEFLVSFYNNEISEKSEIFDDQFSVERPDGSNFTLKIRSTKLEDSAMYFCASSARGSTSTDTQYFGPGTRLTVL.

This clonotype was found a few times. The rearrangement uses TRBV29-1 and TRBJ2-7, with a tentative D call TRBD2 (6 bases). Germline V lookup: CDR1 SQVTM, CDR2 ANQGSEA. V dropped 4 bases and J dropped 2 bases, with 9 bases sitting between them. The CDR3 has 12 residues. The CDR3 sequence is CSVAGGAYEQYF. DNA for the CDR3: TGCAGCGTTGCCGGGGGTGCCTACGAGCAGTACTTC.

This clonotype was detected only a few times. The chain links TRBV20-1 to TRBJ2-6; D ambiguous. Looked up from germline, CDR1 is DFQATT and CDR2 is SNEGSKA (reference sequence). The CDR3 length is 14 residues. The ends were cut back, 2 bases at V and 0 bases at J, with 5 bases in the middle. CDR3 sequence: CSARRNSGANVLTF. CDR3 coding DNA: TGCAGTGCTAGAAGGAACTCTGGGGCCAACGTCCTGACTTTC.

This clonotype was counted a few times. The rearrangement links TRBV5-1 to TRBJ2-1; tentatively, D is TRBD1 or TRBD2 (5 bases each). Trimming pared 3 bases from V and 6 bases from J, leaving 10 bases between. The CDR3 is 13 residues long. Per germline, CDR1 SGHRS and CDR2 YFSETQ. In DNA form, the CDR3 reads TGCGCCAGCAGCTCCGGGGCCCCCAATGAGCAGTTCTTC. Residues: CASSSGAPNEQFF.

The V gene is TRBV16, the J gene TRBJ1-6; D might be TRBD1 (6 bases). V was trimmed by 4 bases and J by 11 bases, leaving 12 bases between them. Per the germline V gene, CDR1 is KGHSY and CDR2 is FQNENV. The CDR3 is 13 amino acids. The DNA of the CDR3 is TGTGCCAGCAGCCTCGAAAGGGGGACACCCCTCCACTTT. Its translation is CASSLERGTPLHF.

The chain couples TRBV27 to TRBJ1-1; weak D call: TRBD1 (6 bases). Germline-derived CDR1 and CDR2 are MNHEY and SMNVEV (reference sequence). V was pared by 4 bases and J by 5 bases, with 17 bases between. The CDR3 sequence is 15 residues long. The CDR3 bases are TGTGCCAGCAGTTACACAGGGCCAGTCGGTACTGAAGCTTTCTTT. This gives the protein CASSYTGPVGTEAFF.

The genes are TRBV7-3 and TRBJ2-5; TRBD1 or TRBD2 may be the D gene (5 bases each). The CDR3 is made up of 12 amino acids. In germline, CDR1 is SGHTA, CDR2 FQGTGA. Trimming left V 8 bases short and J 7 bases short, with 14 bases between. CDR3 nucleotides: TGTGCCAGCGGACCACCTGGGGGGACCCAGTACTTC. This sequence encodes CASGPPGGTQYF.

A few counts support this clonotype. This rearrangement joins TRBV12-3 or TRBV12-4 to TRBJ2-3, with D perhaps matching TRBD2 (5 bases). The ends were cut back, 6 bases at V and 5 bases at J, with 9 bases in the middle. CDR3 length equals 12 residues. The CDR3 region is CASRSRGDTQYF. CDR3 bases: TGTGCCAGCAGATCCCGGGGAGATACGCAGTATTTT.

The CDR3 DNA sequence: TGTGCCAGCAGCTTAGAGCGGGACACCGACGGGAATGAAGCTTTCTTT. Its protein product is CASSLERDTDGNEAFF. This chain links TRBV7-2 with TRBJ1-1; a weak D match, TRBD1 (6 bases). Germline V gene lookup returns CDR1 SGHTA and CDR2 FQGNSA. The CDR3 extends over 16 amino acids. V was shortened by 1 base and J by 7 bases, with 19 bases between the two germline ends.

The genes are TRBV12-3 or TRBV12-4 and TRBJ1-1; 7 nucleotides agree with TRBD1. The V segment lost 5 bases and the J segment 8 bases; nucleotides outside the gene matches: 8. CDR3 length equals 13 residues. CDR3 sequence: CASSLLQGTEAFF. The CDR3 coding sequence is TGTGCCAGCAGTCTTCTACAGGGGACCGAAGCTTTCTTT.

V usage is TRBV27 and J usage is TRBJ1-1; D not certain. Trimming took off 5 bases at V and 2 bases at J, with 6 bases between the two ends. Germline V CDR1 and CDR2: MNHEY, SMNVEV (reference sequence). This CDR3 is built from 12 residues. Here the CDR3 reads CASSASNTEAFF. The CDR3, as DNA: TGTGCCAGCAGTGCCTCAAACACTGAAGCTTTCTTT.

As to this clonotype: A junction boundary mismatches the germline segment, possibly from a read error. In DNA, the CDR3 is TGCGCCAGCACCCAAGAGCCTGGGGCGGGGGAGGAGCAGTACTTC. Protein: CASTQEPGAGEEQYF. This chain joins TRBV4-1 and TRBJ2-7, with 7 bases matching TRBD2. CDR3 length equals 15 residues. Germline CDR1 reads MGHRA; CDR2 reads YSYEKL.

This sequence joins TRBV18 and TRBJ1-2; D uncertain. The CDR3 is made up of 14 amino acids. V gave up 2 bases and J gave up 5 bases, with 12 bases separating them. CDR1 KGHSH and CDR2 LQKENI come from the germline V gene. The CDR3, as DNA: TGTGCCAGCTCACCAAGTGGCCGCGATTATGGCTACACCTTC. Translation: CASSPSGRDYGYTF.

This clonotype was observed a handful of times. The CDR3 DNA follows: TGTGCCAGCAGTTCCGCGACAGGGGCGGGCAATCAGCCCCAGCATTTT. Translated: CASSSATGAGNQPQHF. This rearrangement joins TRBV28 to TRBJ1-5; 8 bases line up with TRBD1. The length of the CDR3 is 16 residues. Per germline, CDR1 MDHEN and CDR2 SYDVKM. V lost 4 bases, J lost 2 bases, and 7 bases stayed unmatched.

Turning to this clonotype: At one of its ends the junction is not consistent with the germline gene, which may arise from a read error. The chain links TRBV20-1 to TRBJ2-7, with D possibly TRBD2 on 7 matching bases. The CDR3 has 13 amino acids. Germline CDR1 and CDR2: DFQATT and SNEGSKA (reference sequence). DNA for the CDR3: TGCAGTGCTTGTAGGGGGGGCTCCGACGAGCAGTACTTC. This encodes CSACRGGSDEQYF.

This clonotype was detected only a few times. This chain joins TRBV12-3 or TRBV12-4 and TRBJ2-5; 8 bases agree with TRBD2. The CDR3 sequence is 15 residues long. Unmatched junction bases numbered 10, after V lost 5 bases and J lost 5 bases. The CDR3 reads CASSPAVGGRETQYF. Written as DNA, the CDR3 is TGTGCCAGCAGTCCGGCGGTAGGCGGGAGGGAGACCCAGTACTTC.

V and J are TRBV6-2 or TRBV6-3 and TRBJ2-5; 15 bases match TRBD2. Germline V CDR1 and CDR2: MNHEY, SVGEGT. Unmatched junction bases numbered 6, after V lost 2 bases and J lost 11 bases. The CDR3 has 15 amino acids. In DNA, the CDR3 is TGTGCCAGCAGTTACCGGACTAGCGGGAGGGCCCTGCAGTACTTC. Amino acid sequence: CASSYRTSGRALQYF.

The chain uses TRBV20-1 and TRBJ2-3, with 11 bases aligning to TRBD1. Germline assignment: CDR1 DFQATT and CDR2 SNEGSKA (reference sequence). V lost 5 bases and J lost 5; bases outside the gene matches: 6. This CDR3 comprises 14 residues. CDR3 nucleotides: TGCAGTGCTCCGGACAGGGGGCTTGTAGATACGCAGTATTTT. This codes for CSAPDRGLVDTQYF.